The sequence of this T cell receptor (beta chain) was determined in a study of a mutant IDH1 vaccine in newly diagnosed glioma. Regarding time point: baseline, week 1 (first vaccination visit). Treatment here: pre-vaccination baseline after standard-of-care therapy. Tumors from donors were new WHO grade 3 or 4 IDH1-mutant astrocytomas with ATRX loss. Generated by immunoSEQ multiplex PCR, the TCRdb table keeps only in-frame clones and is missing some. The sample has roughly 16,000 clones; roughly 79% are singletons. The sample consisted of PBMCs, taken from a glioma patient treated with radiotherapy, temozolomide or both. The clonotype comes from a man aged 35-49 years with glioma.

The CDR3 sequence is CASSSYRGRYEQYF. Here the CDR3 DNA reads TGTGCCAGCAGCTCTTACAGGGGTCGGTACGAGCAGTACTTC. The genes are TRBV7-9 and TRBJ2-7; 7 bases are a match to TRBD1. The V and J ends lost 4 bases and 4 bases, in that order; junction bases with no gene match: 7. The CDR3 is 14 amino acids. Germline CDR1 SEHNR, CDR2 FQNEAQ (reference sequence).